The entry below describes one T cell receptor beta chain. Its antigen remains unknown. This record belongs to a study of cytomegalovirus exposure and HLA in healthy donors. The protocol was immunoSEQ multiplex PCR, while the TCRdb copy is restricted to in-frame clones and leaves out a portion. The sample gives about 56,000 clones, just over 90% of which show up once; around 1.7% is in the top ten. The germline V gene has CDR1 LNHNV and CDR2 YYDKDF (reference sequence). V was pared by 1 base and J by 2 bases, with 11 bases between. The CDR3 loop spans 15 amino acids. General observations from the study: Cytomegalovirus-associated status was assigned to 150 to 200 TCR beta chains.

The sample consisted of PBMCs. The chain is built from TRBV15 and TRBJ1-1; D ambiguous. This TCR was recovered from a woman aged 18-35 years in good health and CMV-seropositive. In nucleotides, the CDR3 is TGTGCCACCAGCAGAGGATTAGAGGGCAACACTGAAGCTTTCTTT. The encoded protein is CATSRGLEGNTEAFF.